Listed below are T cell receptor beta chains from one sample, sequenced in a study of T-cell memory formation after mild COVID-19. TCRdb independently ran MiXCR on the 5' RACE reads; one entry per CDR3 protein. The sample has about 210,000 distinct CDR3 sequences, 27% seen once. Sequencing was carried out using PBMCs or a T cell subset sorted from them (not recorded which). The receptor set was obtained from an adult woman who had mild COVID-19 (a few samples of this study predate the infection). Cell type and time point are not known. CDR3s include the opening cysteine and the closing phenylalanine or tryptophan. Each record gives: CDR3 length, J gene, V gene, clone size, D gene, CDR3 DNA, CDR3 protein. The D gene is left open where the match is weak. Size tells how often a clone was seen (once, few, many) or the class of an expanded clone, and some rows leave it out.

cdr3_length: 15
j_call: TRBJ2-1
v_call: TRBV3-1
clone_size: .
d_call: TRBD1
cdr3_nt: TGTGCCAGCAGCTCCTCGACAGGGGTCTACAATGAGCAGTTCTTC
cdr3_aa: CASSSSTGVYNEQFF

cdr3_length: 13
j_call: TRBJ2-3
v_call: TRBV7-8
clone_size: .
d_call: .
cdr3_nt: TGTGCCAGCAGCTTAGGACTTTGGGATACGCAGTATTTT
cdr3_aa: CASSLGLWDTQYF

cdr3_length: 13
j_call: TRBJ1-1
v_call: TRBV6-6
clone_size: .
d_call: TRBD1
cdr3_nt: TGTGCCAGCAATCGTGCAGGGGGCACTGAAGCTTTCTTT
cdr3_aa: CASNRAGGTEAFF

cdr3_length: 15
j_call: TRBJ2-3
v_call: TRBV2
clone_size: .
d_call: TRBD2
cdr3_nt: TGTGCCAGCAGCGGACTAGCGGGAGTCACAGATACGCAGTATTTT
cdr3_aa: CASSGLAGVTDTQYF

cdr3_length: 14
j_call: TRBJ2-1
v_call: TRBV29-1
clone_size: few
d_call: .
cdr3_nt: TGCAGCGTTGCGGGCAGGGAGGTCTCCAATGAGCAGTTCTTC
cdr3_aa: CSVAGREVSNEQFF

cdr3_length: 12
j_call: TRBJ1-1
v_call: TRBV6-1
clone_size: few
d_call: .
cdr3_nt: TGTGCCAGCAGAGGGACGAGCACTGAAGCTTTCTTT
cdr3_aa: CASRGTSTEAFF

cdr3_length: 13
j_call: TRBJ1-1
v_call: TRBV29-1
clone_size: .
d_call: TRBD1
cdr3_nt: TGCAGCGCGTCAGGGGGTAGGGACACTGAAGCTTTCTTT
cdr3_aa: CSASGGRDTEAFF

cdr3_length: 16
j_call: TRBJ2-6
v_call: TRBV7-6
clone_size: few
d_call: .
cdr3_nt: TGTGCCAGCAGCTTAGCGAAGGGTGGTGGGGCCAACGTCCTGACTTTC
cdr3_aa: CASSLAKGGGANVLTF

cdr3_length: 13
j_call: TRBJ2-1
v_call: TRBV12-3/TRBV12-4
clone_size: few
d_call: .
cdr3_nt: TGTGCCAGCAGTTTACAGGGGCCTAATGAGCAGTTCTTC
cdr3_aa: CASSLQGPNEQFF

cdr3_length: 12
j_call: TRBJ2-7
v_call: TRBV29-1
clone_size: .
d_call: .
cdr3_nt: TGCAGCGTTGAGATGGGGGGAGCCGAGCAGTACTTC
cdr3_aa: CSVEMGGAEQYF

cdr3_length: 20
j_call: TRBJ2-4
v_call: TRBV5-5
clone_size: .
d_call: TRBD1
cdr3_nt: TGTGCCAGCAGTTATGAAGACAGGGCTTGGGCTGGTATAGCCAAAAACATTCAGTACTTC
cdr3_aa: CASSYEDRAWAGIAKNIQYF

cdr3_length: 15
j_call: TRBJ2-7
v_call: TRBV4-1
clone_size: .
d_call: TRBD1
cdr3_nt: TGCGCCAGCAGCCAAGCCTCCGGGACAGGGGACGAGCAGTACTTC
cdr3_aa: CASSQASGTGDEQYF

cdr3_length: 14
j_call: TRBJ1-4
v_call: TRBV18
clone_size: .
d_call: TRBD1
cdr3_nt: TGTGCCAGCTCACCATATGGGACAGTAGAAAAACTGTTTTTT
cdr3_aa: CASSPYGTVEKLFF

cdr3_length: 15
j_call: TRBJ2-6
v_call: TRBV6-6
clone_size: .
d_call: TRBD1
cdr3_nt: TGTGCCAGCAGTTTTCAGGGGGCTGGGGCCAACGTCCTGACTTTC
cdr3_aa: CASSFQGAGANVLTF

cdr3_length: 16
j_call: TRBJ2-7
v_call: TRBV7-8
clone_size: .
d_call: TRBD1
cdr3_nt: TGTGCCAGCAGTCATGGAGACAGGGGGGGCTCCTACGAGCAGTACTTC
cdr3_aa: CASSHGDRGGSYEQYF

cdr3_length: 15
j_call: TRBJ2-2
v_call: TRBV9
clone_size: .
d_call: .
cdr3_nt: TGTGCCAGCCGCCCCTCGCTGGCTAACACCGGGGAGCTGTTTTTT
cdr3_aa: CASRPSLANTGELFF

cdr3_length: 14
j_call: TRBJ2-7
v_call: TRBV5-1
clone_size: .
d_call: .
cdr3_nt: TGCGCCAGCAGCTTGGTCGCCTCTGGAAACGAGCAGTACTTC
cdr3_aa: CASSLVASGNEQYF

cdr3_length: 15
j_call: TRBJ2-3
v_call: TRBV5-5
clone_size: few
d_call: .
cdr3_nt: TGTGCCAGCGCCATTACGGGGGCCGGAGCAGATACGCAGTATTTT
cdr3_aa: CASAITGAGADTQYF

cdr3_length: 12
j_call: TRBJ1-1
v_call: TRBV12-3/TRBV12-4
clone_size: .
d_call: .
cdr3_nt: TGTGCCAGCAGTTTGGACGTTACTGAAGCTTTCTTT
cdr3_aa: CASSLDVTEAFF

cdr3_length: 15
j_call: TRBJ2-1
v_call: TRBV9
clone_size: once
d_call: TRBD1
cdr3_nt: TGTGCCAGCAGCGTAGACCAGGGGGCGCCGTATGAGCAGTTCTTC
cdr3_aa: CASSVDQGAPYEQFF

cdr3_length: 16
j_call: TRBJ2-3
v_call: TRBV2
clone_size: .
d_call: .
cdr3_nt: TGTGCCAGCAGTGAACCCCGCCTTACTCCCACAGATACGCAGTATTTT
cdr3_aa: CASSEPRLTPTDTQYF

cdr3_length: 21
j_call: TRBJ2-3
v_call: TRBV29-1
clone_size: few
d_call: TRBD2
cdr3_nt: TGCAGCGTTGTCCTAACAACTCTAGCGGGGTTCTTTCAACCTAGCACAGATACGCAGTATTTT
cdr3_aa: CSVVLTTLAGFFQPSTDTQYF

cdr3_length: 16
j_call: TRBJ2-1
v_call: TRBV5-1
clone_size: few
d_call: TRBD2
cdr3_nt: TGCGCCAGCAGCCCAGAGACTAGCGGGAGGGCGGGTGAGCAGTTCTTC
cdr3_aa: CASSPETSGRAGEQFF

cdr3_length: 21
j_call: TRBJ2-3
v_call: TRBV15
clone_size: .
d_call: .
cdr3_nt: TGTGCCACCAGCAGAACGTCGCAAATATTGTATACAGGGTTCGGCACAGATACGCAGTATTTT
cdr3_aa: CATSRTSQILYTGFGTDTQYF